The 26 T cell receptor beta chains in this list originate from one sample, sequenced in a study of blood T cell repertoires in COVID-19. Generated by immunoSEQ multiplex PCR, the TCRdb table keeps only in-frame clones and is missing some. Among roughly 130,000 clones, roughly 83% were seen once, and the ten largest hold about a sixth. Material for sequencing was peripheral blood. Every receptor here comes from a woman aged 45-60 years with acute or convalescent COVID-19.

This rearrangement joins TRBV6-6 to TRBJ2-3; D is perhaps TRBD1 (7 bases). The CDR3 loop spans 17 amino acids. Germline V gene sequence: CDR1 MNHNY, CDR2 SVGAGI (reference sequence). V was pared by 5 bases and J by 3 bases, with 21 bases between. Here the CDR3 DNA reads TGTGCCAGCAGTCACGTGGGGGGCGCAGGGGGGACAGATACGCAGTATTTT. Translated, it gives CASSHVGGAGGTDTQYF.

The CDR3 loop is CASSLLRLPNYGYTF. The CDR3 DNA reads TGTGCCAGCAGTTTATTGAGGCTACCTAACTATGGCTACACCTTC. The V call is TRBV28, the J call TRBJ1-2; no firm D call. Germline CDR1 and CDR2: MDHEN and SYDVKM. The germline V and J ends were trimmed by 1 base and 0 bases, with 9 bases remaining between them. The CDR3 has 15 residues.

The rearrangement links TRBV30 to TRBJ1-1, with D perhaps matching TRBD1 (5 bases). Germline V lookup: CDR1 GTSNPN, CDR2 SVGIG (reference sequence). The length of the CDR3 is 15 residues. The ends were cut back, 0 bases at V and 4 bases at J, with 15 bases in the middle. The CDR3 coding sequence is TGTGCCTGGAGTGTACTTGCAGGGATGGCCACTGAAGCTTTCTTT. Translation: CAWSVLAGMATEAFF.

This clone was seen once. The CDR3 is CASSPRGQANTEAFF. CDR3 DNA sequence: TGTGCCAGCAGCCCACGCGGGCAGGCTAACACTGAAGCTTTCTTT. The chain joins TRBV7-8 to TRBJ1-1; D not certain. V lost 5 bases, J lost 2 bases, and 15 bases lay in between. Germline V CDR1 and CDR2: SGHVS, FQNEAQ. The CDR3 contains 15 residues.

This chain uses TRBV28 with TRBJ1-2; TRBD1 matches at 10 bases. V gave up 5 bases and J gave up 8 bases; unmatched junction bases: 17. The CDR3 has 17 amino acids. The V gene's germline CDR1 is MDHEN and CDR2 SYDVKM. CDR3 protein: CASSASGTGQGFWGYTF. In DNA, the CDR3 is TGTGCCAGCAGTGCGAGCGGAACGGGACAGGGGTTCTGGGGCTACACCTTC.

The V gene is TRBV11-3, the J gene TRBJ2-2; 10 bases line up with TRBD1. This CDR3 region has 15 residues. V shed 3 bases, J shed 8 bases, and the junction held 6 bases outside the gene matches. The V gene's germline CDR1 is SGHNT and CDR2 YENEEA. As DNA, the CDR3 is TGTGCCAGCAGCTTGGGGACAGGGGTTACGGGGGAGCTGTTTTTT. This gives the protein CASSLGTGVTGELFF. Supplemented by reference TRBV11-3 and TRBJ2-2, the full variable domain reads EAGVVQSPRYKIIEKKQPVAFWCNPISGHNTLYWYLQNLGQGPELLIRYENEEAVDDSQLPKDRFSAERLKGVDSTLKIQPAELGDSAVYLCASSLGTGVTGELFFGEGSRLTVL.

The J gene is TRBJ2-7, the V gene TRBV5-1; TRBD2 might be the D (5 bases). V lost 0 bases and J 4 bases, leaving 14 bases between the germline ends. The germline CDR1 and CDR2 sequences are SGHRS and YFSETQ. The CDR3 extends over 15 amino acids. Here the CDR3 reads CASSLVGKPGYEQYF. DNA of the CDR3: TGCGCCAGCAGCTTGGTGGGGAAACCGGGGTACGAGCAGTACTTC.

J is TRBJ2-7 and V is TRBV19; TRBD1 agrees at 7 bases. Germline V gene sequence: CDR1 LNHDA, CDR2 SQIVND (reference sequence). The CDR3 length is 13 residues. V lost 7 bases and J lost 4; bases outside the gene matches: 7. CDR3 nucleotides: TGTGCCAGTAAAAGACAGGGTTGGTACGAGCAGTACTTC. Translating it yields CASKRQGWYEQYF.

The rearrangement joins TRBV30 to TRBJ2-2; 7 bases align to TRBD1. Looked up from germline, CDR1 is GTSNPN and CDR2 is SVGIG (reference sequence). V lost 0 bases and J lost 6; bases outside the gene matches: 7. The CDR3 is 15 residues long. Written as DNA, the CDR3 is TGTGCCTGGAGTGTAGAAACCGGGACAGCCGGGGAGCTGTTTTTT. Encoded protein: CAWSVETGTAGELFF.

This clone has a single count. This chain links TRBV5-1 with TRBJ2-3; possibly TRBD2 for D (6 bases). CDR1 and CDR2 from the germline V gene are SGHRS and YFSETQ. Between the trimmed V and J ends, which lost 5 bases and 1 base, there was a span of 11 bases. The CDR3 length is 14 residues. CDR3 residues: CASRQGTRTDTQYF. CDR3 DNA sequence: TGCGCCAGCAGACAAGGGACTCGCACAGATACGCAGTATTTT.

This clone has only a few counts. The chain has TRBV18 and TRBJ1-5, with 9 bases matching TRBD1. The CDR3 is made up of 15 amino acids. Germline V gives CDR1 KGHSH, CDR2 LQKENI. J was trimmed by 4 bases and V by 3 bases; bases with no gene match: 4. As DNA, the CDR3 is TGTGCCAGCTCACCCTCGACAGGGGGAAATCAGCCCCAGCATTTT. This sequence encodes CASSPSTGGNQPQHF.

The chain has TRBV12-3 or TRBV12-4 and TRBJ2-3; D unresolved. V lost 6 bases to trimming and J lost 2 bases, with 6 bases between them. The CDR3 length is 12 residues. CDR3 loop: CASSRYTDTQYF. The CDR3 DNA reads as TGTGCCAGCAGCCGTTACACAGATACGCAGTATTTT.

J is TRBJ2-3 and V is TRBV28; possibly TRBD2 for D (6 bases). The CDR3 runs to 13 residues. The germline gives CDR1 MDHEN, CDR2 SYDVKM. Trimming left V 4 bases short and J 6 bases short, with 11 bases between. This CDR3 is CASSYGGMDTQYF. CDR3 sequence (DNA): TGTGCCAGCAGTTATGGCGGGATGGATACGCAGTATTTT.

The chain combines TRBV5-5 with TRBJ2-3, with D possibly being TRBD2 (6 bases). The V end was cut by 6 bases, the J end by 4 bases, with 12 bases between. The germline gives CDR1 SGHKS, CDR2 YYEKEE (reference sequence). The CDR3 has 13 residues. The CDR3 loop reads CASTLGGADTQYF. CDR3 sequence (DNA): TGTGCCAGCACACTAGGCGGGGCAGATACGCAGTATTTT.

This clone was recorded a few times. The rearrangement uses TRBV3-1 (or the pseudogene TRBV3-2) and TRBJ1-1; TRBD1 matches 7 bases. J was trimmed by 7 bases and V by 4 bases; bases with no gene match: 9. CDR3 length equals 14 residues. Germline loops: CDR1 LGHDT, CDR2 YNNKEL (reference sequence). CDR3 sequence reads: CASSPPGQRYEAFF. The CDR3 nucleotides are TGTGCCAGCAGCCCGCCGGGACAGAGATATGAAGCTTTCTTT.

This clone was counted a single time. The chain uses TRBV5-1 and TRBJ1-6; D possibly corresponds to TRBD1 (5 bases). Trimming took off 1 base at V and 6 bases at J, with 14 bases between the two ends. The germline V gene has CDR1 SGHRS and CDR2 YFSETQ. This CDR3 contains 16 residues. CDR3 DNA: TGCGCCAGCAGCTTGATGCAGGGCTCTTCTAATTCACCCCTCCACTTT. Its protein product is CASSLMQGSSNSPLHF.

The genes are TRBV5-5 and TRBJ1-1, with 7 bases lining up with TRBD1. Germline values: CDR1 SGHKS, CDR2 YYEKEE (reference sequence). Germline trimming cut 4 bases from V and 0 bases from J; bases unmatched to any gene: 6. The CDR3 sequence is 15 residues long. CDR3 sequence: CASSPGGFMNTEAFF. The DNA of the CDR3 is TGTGCCAGCAGCCCAGGGGGATTTATGAACACTGAAGCTTTCTTT.

There are a few counts of this clone. Here the CDR3 reads CASSPGQSVSTEAFF. CDR3 in DNA: TGTGCCAGCTCACCGGGACAGAGTGTAAGCACTGAAGCTTTCTTT. This rearrangement joins TRBV18 to TRBJ1-1, with 7 bases lining up with TRBD1. Germline assignment: CDR1 KGHSH and CDR2 LQKENI. The CDR3 runs to 15 residues. The V and J ends lost 3 bases and 4 bases, in that order; junction bases with no gene match: 8. Using reference TRBV18 and TRBJ1-1 for the parts outside the CDR3, the full variable domain is NAGVMQNPRHLVRRRGQEARLRCSPMKGHSHVYWYRQLPEEGLKFMVYLQKENIIDESGMPKERFSAEFPKEGPSILRIQQVVRGDSAAYFCASSPGQSVSTEAFFGQGTRLTVV.

The rearrangement links TRBV7-8 to TRBJ2-3; 7 nucleotides line up with TRBD1. The V gene end was trimmed by 5 bases and the J gene end by 2 bases; junction bases not matched to a gene: 10. The CDR3 contains 16 residues. CDR1 is SGHVS and CDR2 is FQNEAQ in the germline V gene. CDR3: CASSRTLTGVTDTQYF. Written as DNA, the CDR3 is TGTGCCAGCAGCCGCACCCTTACAGGGGTCACAGATACGCAGTATTTT.

In DNA, the CDR3 is TGTGCCATCGGGAGGGGCTCGAACACTGAAGCTTTCTTT. Its translation: CAIGRGSNTEAFF. V gene TRBV10-3 combines with J gene TRBJ1-1; tentatively, D is TRBD1 (5 bases). The CDR3 spans 13 residues. Trimming shortened V by 8 bases and J by 1 base, and 11 bases separated the two germline ends. CDR1 and CDR2 (germline): ENHRY, SYGVKD.

The chain links TRBV10-3 to TRBJ1-6, with D unresolved. CDR3 length: 14 residues. V lost 2 bases, J lost 10 bases, and 12 bases lay in between. Germline assignment: CDR1 ENHRY and CDR2 SYGVKD. The CDR3 sequence: CAISEEALISPLHF. In DNA, the CDR3 is TGTGCCATCAGTGAGGAAGCATTAATCTCACCCCTCCACTTT.

This clone is a singleton in its sample. V usage is TRBV29-1 and J usage is TRBJ2-2, with 10 bases lining up with TRBD1. This CDR3 region has 14 residues. Germline CDR1 SQVTM, CDR2 ANQGSEA. V trimming: 6 bases; J trimming: 5 bases; junction bases outside the gene matches: 6. The CDR3 nucleotides are TGCAGCGTAGGACAGGGGGGTTATACCGGGGAGCTGTTTTTT. Translating it yields CSVGQGGYTGELFF.

The chain uses TRBV24-1 and TRBJ2-7, with D possibly being TRBD1 (5 bases). V gave up 2 bases and J gave up 5 bases, with 9 bases separating them. Germline values: CDR1 KGHDR, CDR2 SFDVKD. The CDR3 sequence is 13 residues long. CDR3 bases: TGTGCCACCAGTGATTCCAGGGCTAACGAGCAGTACTTC. Translation: CATSDSRANEQYF.

This rearrangement joins TRBV4-2 to TRBJ1-1, with no clear D. Germline loops: CDR1 LGHNA, CDR2 YNFKEQ. The CDR3 is 16 amino acids. Trimming removed 3 bases at V and 3 bases at J, with 17 bases between. The CDR3: CASSHAGANGDTEAFF. The DNA for the CDR3 is TGTGCCAGCAGCCATGCAGGCGCGAACGGGGACACTGAAGCTTTCTTT.

The chain carries TRBV27 and TRBJ2-7, with 8 bases fitting TRBD1. Trimming removed 2 bases from V and 1 base from J; junction bases left unmatched: 1. From germline, CDR1 is MNHEY and CDR2 SMNVEV (reference sequence). CDR3 length: 14 amino acids. The CDR3 spells CASSLNRGSYEQYF. The CDR3 region has the DNA TGTGCCAGCAGTTTAAACAGGGGGTCCTACGAGCAGTACTTC.

This chain joins TRBV5-8 and TRBJ1-2; 7 nucleotides match TRBD1. After removal of 4 bases from V and 3 bases from J, the junction contained 12 bases not matched to a gene. Per germline, CDR1 SGHTS and CDR2 YDEGEE. CDR3 length equals 16 residues. In nucleotides, the CDR3 is TGTGCCAGCAGCCATGACGCGACAGGGCATGACTATGGCTACACCTTC. Translating gives CASSHDATGHDYGYTF.